These T cell receptor beta chains were read from a single sample in a study of early stage breast cancer tumors. Repertoires were generated with immunoSEQ multiplex PCR, while TCRdb's copy carries only in-frame clones and drops some. This table has more than 65,000 clones, around 80% appearing once. The sequenced material came from blood. The receptor set was obtained from a person aged 40 to 50 with breast cancer. The CDR3 runs from the conserved cysteine through the conserved F or W. D genes are given only for firm matches. Not every row has a clone size; where given, it reads once, few, many or a size class.

v_gene: TRBV14
abundance: once
d_gene: -
j_gene: TRBJ2-1
CDR3nt: TGTGCCAGCAGCCAAGATCGGTATGGAAAAACCTACAATGAGCAGTTCTTC
CDR3aa: CASSQDRYGKTYNEQFF

v_gene: TRBV7-3
abundance: -
d_gene: -
j_gene: TRBJ2-2
CDR3nt: TGTGCCAGCAGCTCCGTCGGAGGGCGGACCGGGGAGCTGTTTTTT
CDR3aa: CASSSVGGRTGELFF

v_gene: TRBV30
abundance: -
d_gene: -
j_gene: TRBJ2-2
CDR3nt: TGTGCCTGGAGTTGGGCAGGGGGGGGTGTCGGGGAGCTGTTTTTT
CDR3aa: CAWSWAGGGVGELFF

v_gene: TRBV6-1
abundance: -
d_gene: -
j_gene: TRBJ2-3
CDR3nt: TGTGCCAGCAGGGTCCGGGACGCCAGCACAGATACGCAGTATTTT
CDR3aa: CASRVRDASTDTQYF

v_gene: TRBV7-8
abundance: -
d_gene: TRBD1
j_gene: TRBJ2-7
CDR3nt: TGTGCCAGCAGCGTCGACAGGGGCCCCCCCTACGAGCAGTACTTC
CDR3aa: CASSVDRGPPYEQYF

v_gene: TRBV7-2
abundance: few
d_gene: -
j_gene: TRBJ1-1
CDR3nt: TGTGCCAGCAGCTCTGCCCTGTACACTGAAGCTTTCTTT
CDR3aa: CASSSALYTEAFF

v_gene: TRBV5-3
abundance: -
d_gene: -
j_gene: TRBJ2-4
CDR3nt: TGTGCCAGAATACGCAGACTCAACTTC
CDR3aa: CARIRRLNF

v_gene: TRBV6-6
abundance: -
d_gene: TRBD2
j_gene: TRBJ2-1
CDR3nt: TGTGCCAGCAGAATACAGTGGGAGGGGATCAATGAGCAGTTCTTC
CDR3aa: CASRIQWEGINEQFF

v_gene: TRBV5-4
abundance: few
d_gene: TRBD2
j_gene: TRBJ2-5
CDR3nt: TGTGCCAGCAGCGGGACTAGCGGGCAAGAGACCCAGTACTTC
CDR3aa: CASSGTSGQETQYF

v_gene: TRBV27
abundance: once
d_gene: -
j_gene: TRBJ2-6
CDR3nt: TGTGCCAGCAGCCGAGACCCCGTCTCTGGGGCCAACGTCCTGACTTTC
CDR3aa: CASSRDPVSGANVLTF

v_gene: TRBV11-2
abundance: -
d_gene: -
j_gene: TRBJ2-5
CDR3nt: TGTGCCAGCAGCTTCGATCAAGAGACCCAGTACTTC
CDR3aa: CASSFDQETQYF

v_gene: TRBV19
abundance: -
d_gene: TRBD2
j_gene: TRBJ2-1
CDR3nt: TGTGCCAGTAGTTTCCAACTAGCGGGAGGACGAGGTGAGCAGTTCTTC
CDR3aa: CASSFQLAGGRGEQFF

v_gene: TRBV11-1
abundance: -
d_gene: TRBD2
j_gene: TRBJ2-6
CDR3nt: TGTGCCAGCAGCTTCACACTAGCGGGTGCCTCTGGGGCCAACGTCCTGACTTTC
CDR3aa: CASSFTLAGASGANVLTF

v_gene: TRBV5-6
abundance: -
d_gene: -
j_gene: TRBJ2-3
CDR3nt: TGTGCCAGCAGCTTGGAGAGGGGGGCCGTTACAGATACGCAGTATTTT
CDR3aa: CASSLERGAVTDTQYF

v_gene: TRBV18
abundance: once
d_gene: TRBD1
j_gene: TRBJ1-5
CDR3nt: TGTGCCAGCTCAACAGGGGTTAATCAGCCCCAGCATTTT
CDR3aa: CASSTGVNQPQHF

v_gene: TRBV6-4
abundance: -
d_gene: -
j_gene: TRBJ2-1
CDR3nt: TGTGCCAGCAGTGACTCGTCGTTTGGGTTTAGCTCCTACAATGAGCAGTTCTTC
CDR3aa: CASSDSSFGFSSYNEQFF

v_gene: TRBV30
abundance: -
d_gene: TRBD1
j_gene: TRBJ1-5
CDR3nt: TGTGCCTGGTTTCGGACAGGGTTATATAGCAATCAGCCCCAGCATTTT
CDR3aa: CAWFRTGLYSNQPQHF

v_gene: TRBV2
abundance: -
d_gene: -
j_gene: TRBJ2-5
CDR3nt: TGTGCCAGCAGTGAAACAGGGCGAATCCAAGAGACCCAGTACTTC
CDR3aa: CASSETGRIQETQYF

v_gene: TRBV9
abundance: -
d_gene: TRBD1
j_gene: TRBJ2-3
CDR3nt: TGTGCCAGCAGCGTAGCTCGGACAGGCGACACAGATACGCAGTATTTT
CDR3aa: CASSVARTGDTDTQYF

v_gene: TRBV9
abundance: -
d_gene: -
j_gene: TRBJ2-1
CDR3nt: TGTGCCAGCAACGGGCCCGGAGATGAGCAGTTCTTC
CDR3aa: CASNGPGDEQFF

v_gene: TRBV7-9
abundance: few
d_gene: TRBD1
j_gene: TRBJ1-2
CDR3nt: TGTGCCAGCAGCACAAAAACAGGGGCCAACTATGGCTACACCTTC
CDR3aa: CASSTKTGANYGYTF

v_gene: TRBV5-1
abundance: -
d_gene: TRBD1
j_gene: TRBJ2-7
CDR3nt: TGCGCCAGCAGCAGCTGGATCTTGGGACAGGGGGCGGGGGAGCAGTACTTC
CDR3aa: CASSSWILGQGAGEQYF

v_gene: TRBV7-9
abundance: few
d_gene: -
j_gene: TRBJ1-2
CDR3nt: TGTGCCAGCAGCTTTGTAGGTGGGAAGCTATCAGGCTACACCTTC
CDR3aa: CASSFVGGKLSGYTF

v_gene: TRBV30
abundance: -
d_gene: -
j_gene: TRBJ1-6
CDR3nt: TGTGCCTGGAGTGTACAGGTTTCGAATAATTCACCCCTCCACTTT
CDR3aa: CAWSVQVSNNSPLHF

v_gene: TRBV7-8
abundance: -
d_gene: -
j_gene: TRBJ2-3
CDR3nt: TGTGCCAGCAGCTTGCCGGCAGATACGCAGTATTTT
CDR3aa: CASSLPADTQYF

v_gene: TRBV4-2
abundance: few
d_gene: TRBD1
j_gene: TRBJ1-4
CDR3nt: TGTGCCAGCAGCCAAGATAAGGACAGGGTGGTGTTTTTT
CDR3aa: CASSQDKDRVVFF

v_gene: TRBV5-1
abundance: -
d_gene: -
j_gene: TRBJ2-2
CDR3nt: TGCGCCAGCAGCTCCGCCCCCCCGAACACCGGGGAGCTGTTTTTT
CDR3aa: CASSSAPPNTGELFF

v_gene: TRBV4-1
abundance: -
d_gene: TRBD1
j_gene: TRBJ1-4
CDR3nt: TGCGCCAGCAGCCGCCCCGGGACAGGGATGAACGAAAAACTGTTTTTT
CDR3aa: CASSRPGTGMNEKLFF

v_gene: TRBV15
abundance: -
d_gene: -
j_gene: TRBJ1-3
CDR3nt: TGTGCCACCAGCAGAGATTGGGGGTCTGGAAACACCATATATTTT
CDR3aa: CATSRDWGSGNTIYF

v_gene: TRBV7-8
abundance: -
d_gene: -
j_gene: TRBJ2-7
CDR3nt: TGTGCCAGCAGCTTGGACAGTGCCTACGAGCAGTACTTC
CDR3aa: CASSLDSAYEQYF

v_gene: TRBV11-1
abundance: -
d_gene: TRBD1
j_gene: TRBJ2-6
CDR3nt: TGTGCCAGCAGCCAGACAGGGGATGGGGCCAACGTCCTGACTTTC
CDR3aa: CASSQTGDGANVLTF

v_gene: TRBV11-2
abundance: -
d_gene: -
j_gene: TRBJ2-6
CDR3nt: TGTGCCAGCACCGGGAGACGCTTGCTCTCTGGGGCCAACGTCCTGACTTTC
CDR3aa: CASTGRRLLSGANVLTF

v_gene: TRBV28
abundance: -
d_gene: TRBD2
j_gene: TRBJ2-4
CDR3nt: TGTGCCAGCAGTTTACCGGCGGGAGGACGATTAAACATTCAGTACTTC
CDR3aa: CASSLPAGGRLNIQYF

v_gene: TRBV18
abundance: -
d_gene: -
j_gene: TRBJ2-5
CDR3nt: TGTGCCAGCTCACCAGTGCTTGAGACCCAGTACTTC
CDR3aa: CASSPVLETQYF

v_gene: TRBV29-1
abundance: -
d_gene: TRBD2
j_gene: TRBJ2-1
CDR3nt: TGCAGCGTTGGGATACTAGCGGGAACCTACAATGAGCAGTTCTTC
CDR3aa: CSVGILAGTYNEQFF

v_gene: TRBV28
abundance: -
d_gene: -
j_gene: TRBJ1-5
CDR3nt: TGTGCCAGCAGTTTACCCGACAGTTACAATCAGCCCCAGCATTTT
CDR3aa: CASSLPDSYNQPQHF

v_gene: TRBV30
abundance: -
d_gene: TRBD1
j_gene: TRBJ2-3
CDR3nt: TGTGCCTGGGGAGACAGGGCTGGCACAGATACGCAGTATTTT
CDR3aa: CAWGDRAGTDTQYF

v_gene: TRBV5-4
abundance: -
d_gene: -
j_gene: TRBJ2-7
CDR3nt: TGTGCCAGCAGCTTGTGGCTAGCCGCTCGGAACGAGCAGTACTTC
CDR3aa: CASSLWLAARNEQYF

v_gene: TRBV9
abundance: -
d_gene: -
j_gene: TRBJ2-3
CDR3nt: TGTGCCAGCAGCGTAGCCACAGATACGCAGTATTTT
CDR3aa: CASSVATDTQYF

v_gene: TRBV12-5
abundance: -
d_gene: TRBD1
j_gene: TRBJ1-1
CDR3nt: TGTGCTAGTGGTCTACGTGCCAAATTTACAGGGGCCCCGAGGAACACTGAAGCTTTCTTT
CDR3aa: CASGLRAKFTGAPRNTEAFF

v_gene: TRBV30
abundance: -
d_gene: -
j_gene: TRBJ2-1
CDR3nt: TGTGCCTGGAGTGTGTGGACGAACTCCTACAATGAGCAGTTCTTC
CDR3aa: CAWSVWTNSYNEQFF

v_gene: TRBV2
abundance: few
d_gene: TRBD1
j_gene: TRBJ1-2
CDR3nt: TGTGCCAGCTTGGACAGGGCCTATGGCTACACCTTC
CDR3aa: CASLDRAYGYTF